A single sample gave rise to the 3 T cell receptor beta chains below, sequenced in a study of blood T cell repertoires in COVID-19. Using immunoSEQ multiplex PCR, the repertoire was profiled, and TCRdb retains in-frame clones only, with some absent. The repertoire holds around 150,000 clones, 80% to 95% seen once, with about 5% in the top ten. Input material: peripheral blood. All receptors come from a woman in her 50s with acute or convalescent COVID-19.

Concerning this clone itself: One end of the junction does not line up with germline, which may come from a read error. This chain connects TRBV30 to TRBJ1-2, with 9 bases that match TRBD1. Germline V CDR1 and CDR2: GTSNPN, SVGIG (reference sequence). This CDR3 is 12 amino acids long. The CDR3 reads CAWGGQGRGYAF. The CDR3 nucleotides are TGTGCCTGGGGGGGACAGGGACGTGGCTACGCCTTC.

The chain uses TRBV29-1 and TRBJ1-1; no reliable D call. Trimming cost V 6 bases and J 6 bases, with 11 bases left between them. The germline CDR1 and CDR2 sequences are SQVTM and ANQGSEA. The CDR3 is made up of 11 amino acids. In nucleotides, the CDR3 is TGCAGCGTCCGAGGTTGGGCTGAAGCTTTCTTT. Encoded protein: CSVRGWAEAFF.

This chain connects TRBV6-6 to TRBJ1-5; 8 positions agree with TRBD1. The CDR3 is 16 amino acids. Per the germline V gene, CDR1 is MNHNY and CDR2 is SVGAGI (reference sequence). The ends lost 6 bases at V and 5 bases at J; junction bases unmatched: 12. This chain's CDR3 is CASSHFGQGGDQPQHF. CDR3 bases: TGTGCCAGCAGCCACTTCGGACAGGGAGGAGATCAGCCCCAGCATTTT.